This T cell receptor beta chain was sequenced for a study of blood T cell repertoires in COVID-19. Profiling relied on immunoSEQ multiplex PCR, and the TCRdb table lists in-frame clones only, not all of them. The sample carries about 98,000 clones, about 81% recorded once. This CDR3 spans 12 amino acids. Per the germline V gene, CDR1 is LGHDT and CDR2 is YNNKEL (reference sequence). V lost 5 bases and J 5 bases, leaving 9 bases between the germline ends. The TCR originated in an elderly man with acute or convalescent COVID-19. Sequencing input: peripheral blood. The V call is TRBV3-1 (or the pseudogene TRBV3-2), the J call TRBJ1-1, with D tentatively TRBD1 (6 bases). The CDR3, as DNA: TGTGCCAGCAGCACAGGGATTACTGAAGCTTTCTTT. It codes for CASSTGITEAFF.